The rows below give T cell receptor beta chains drawn from one sample of a study of blood T cell repertoires in COVID-19. Here immunoSEQ multiplex PCR was the method, and the copy in TCRdb shows in-frame clones only, minus some. Of about 59,000 clones listed, approximately 90% are singletons. Sequenced material: peripheral blood. Receptor source: a man aged 80 or over with acute or convalescent COVID-19. Both conserved end residues are part of each CDR3. The D gene is left open where the match is weak. Some rows mark clone size as missing; the rest say once, few, many or name a class of expanded clone.

CDR3 DNA: TGTGCCAGCAGCCAGGTCCCTAGCCGCGAGCAGTACTTC
CDR3 protein: CASSQVPSREQYF
clone size: NA
J gene: TRBJ2-7
V gene: TRBV14
D gene: NA

CDR3 DNA: TGTGCCAGCAGTTCTCAGGTCTCTGGGGCCAACGTCCTGACTTTC
CDR3 protein: CASSSQVSGANVLTF
clone size: NA
J gene: TRBJ2-6
V gene: TRBV27
D gene: NA

CDR3 DNA: TGCGCCAGCAGCTTGAGGGAGATCCCGAACACCGGGGAGCTGTTTTTT
CDR3 protein: CASSLREIPNTGELFF
clone size: NA
J gene: TRBJ2-2
V gene: TRBV5-1
D gene: NA

CDR3 DNA: TGTGCCAGCAGTTTAGTGCGGATGAACACTGAAGCTTTCTTT
CDR3 protein: CASSLVRMNTEAFF
clone size: NA
J gene: TRBJ1-1
V gene: TRBV27
D gene: NA

CDR3 DNA: TGCGCCAGCAGCTTGGAAGGGACAGGGGGCTCTCGCACTGAAGCTTTCTTT
CDR3 protein: CASSLEGTGGSRTEAFF
clone size: NA
J gene: TRBJ1-1
V gene: TRBV5-1
D gene: TRBD1

CDR3 DNA: TGTGCCAGCAGCCTTACCGGGACTAGCGGTCCAGATACGCAGTATTTT
CDR3 protein: CASSLTGTSGPDTQYF
clone size: NA
J gene: TRBJ2-3
V gene: TRBV4-2
D gene: TRBD2

CDR3 DNA: TGTGCCTGGACAGGGGGCACAGATACGCAGTATTTT
CDR3 protein: CAWTGGTDTQYF
clone size: NA
J gene: TRBJ2-3
V gene: TRBV30
D gene: NA

CDR3 DNA: TGTGCCAGCTCACTATCCCGGGACGGGGGGCGAAATCATGGCTACACCTTC
CDR3 protein: CASSLSRDGGRNHGYTF
clone size: NA
J gene: TRBJ1-2
V gene: TRBV18
D gene: NA

CDR3 DNA: TGTGCCAGCAGTTTAAGGGGCTGGGCCGGGGAGACCCAGTACTTC
CDR3 protein: CASSLRGWAGETQYF
clone size: NA
J gene: TRBJ2-5
V gene: TRBV27
D gene: NA

CDR3 DNA: TGTGCCAGCAGCCAAGCCCCCCAGAGGGGCGGGGACACCTTC
CDR3 protein: CASSQAPQRGGDTF
clone size: NA
J gene: TRBJ1-2
V gene: TRBV3-1/TRBV3-2
D gene: NA

CDR3 DNA: TGTGCCAGCAGTCACGGGGGGGATAGGGAGCAGTACTTC
CDR3 protein: CASSHGGDREQYF
clone size: NA
J gene: TRBJ2-7
V gene: TRBV27
D gene: TRBD2

CDR3 DNA: TGTGCCAGCTCAACCGGGACAGGAGGCCTAGGAGAGCAGTACTTC
CDR3 protein: CASSTGTGGLGEQYF
clone size: NA
J gene: TRBJ2-7
V gene: TRBV18
D gene: TRBD1

CDR3 DNA: TGTGCCAGCTCACCCGGGACAGGGGGTTACGAGCAGTACTTC
CDR3 protein: CASSPGTGGYEQYF
clone size: NA
J gene: TRBJ2-7
V gene: TRBV18
D gene: TRBD1

CDR3 DNA: TGTGCCAGCAGCTTCGGCCGGACTAGCGGGGCTGAAGAGACCCAGTACTTC
CDR3 protein: CASSFGRTSGAEETQYF
clone size: NA
J gene: TRBJ2-5
V gene: TRBV7-6
D gene: TRBD2

CDR3 DNA: TGTGCCAGCAGTGAACCGGGACAGGGAGAAAAACTGTTTTTT
CDR3 protein: CASSEPGQGEKLFF
clone size: NA
J gene: TRBJ1-4
V gene: TRBV6-1
D gene: TRBD1

CDR3 DNA: TGCGCCAGCAGCATAGAGGGACAGTTGGGGAATGAGCAGTTCTTC
CDR3 protein: CASSIEGQLGNEQFF
clone size: NA
J gene: TRBJ2-1
V gene: TRBV5-1
D gene: TRBD1

CDR3 DNA: TGTGCCAGCAGCTCGGAGGGGGGGCAAGAGACCCAGTACTTC
CDR3 protein: CASSSEGGQETQYF
clone size: NA
J gene: TRBJ2-5
V gene: TRBV5-4
D gene: NA

CDR3 DNA: TGTGCCAGCAGTACTGAGTGGACAGGGAACCAAGAGACCCAGTACTTC
CDR3 protein: CASSTEWTGNQETQYF
clone size: NA
J gene: TRBJ2-5
V gene: TRBV2
D gene: TRBD1

CDR3 DNA: TGTGCCAGTACGGACAACTACTATGGCTACACCTTC
CDR3 protein: CASTDNYYGYTF
clone size: NA
J gene: TRBJ1-2
V gene: TRBV19
D gene: NA

CDR3 DNA: TGTGCCAGCAGCTCATCGGGACAATCTTTCGACAATGAGCAGTTCTTC
CDR3 protein: CASSSSGQSFDNEQFF
clone size: once
J gene: TRBJ2-1
V gene: TRBV7-9
D gene: NA

CDR3 DNA: TGTGCCAGCCAACCGGGAGGGTACGAGCAGTACTTC
CDR3 protein: CASQPGGYEQYF
clone size: NA
J gene: TRBJ2-7
V gene: TRBV28
D gene: TRBD2

CDR3 DNA: TGTGCCAGCAGCCCCTCCACCTCCGGGACAGGGACCTACGAGCAGTACTTC
CDR3 protein: CASSPSTSGTGTYEQYF
clone size: NA
J gene: TRBJ2-7
V gene: TRBV28
D gene: TRBD1

CDR3 DNA: TGTGCCAGCAGTTATTCCAGGGACAATCAGCCCCAGCATTTT
CDR3 protein: CASSYSRDNQPQHF
clone size: NA
J gene: TRBJ1-5
V gene: TRBV6-5
D gene: NA

CDR3 DNA: TGTGCCAGCATCCAAACAGGGAACTATGGCTACACCTTC
CDR3 protein: CASIQTGNYGYTF
clone size: NA
J gene: TRBJ1-2
V gene: TRBV12-3/TRBV12-4
D gene: NA

CDR3 DNA: TGTGCCACCATGGGACAACACTACGAGCAGTACTTC
CDR3 protein: CATMGQHYEQYF
clone size: once
J gene: TRBJ2-7
V gene: TRBV24-1
D gene: NA

CDR3 DNA: TGTGCCTGGAGTGTACAACAGAACACTGAAGCTTTCTTT
CDR3 protein: CAWSVQQNTEAFF
clone size: NA
J gene: TRBJ1-1
V gene: TRBV30
D gene: NA

CDR3 DNA: TGTGCCAGCAGTCTCCAGGGAGGGGGGGGGTACACTGAAGCTTTCTTT
CDR3 protein: CASSLQGGGGYTEAFF
clone size: NA
J gene: TRBJ1-1
V gene: TRBV27
D gene: NA

CDR3 DNA: TGTGCCAGCAGTGATCTCAGGCCCTCTGGAAACACCATATATTTT
CDR3 protein: CASSDLRPSGNTIYF
clone size: NA
J gene: TRBJ1-3
V gene: TRBV6-1
D gene: NA

CDR3 DNA: TGTGCCAGCAGTTACTCGGGGAGGGGAGGGCCGGTCTTT
CDR3 protein: CASSYSGRGGPVF
clone size: few
J gene: TRBJ1-1
V gene: TRBV6-5
D gene: NA

CDR3 DNA: TGTGCCATCAGCGGGGGGGCTGGCACCGGGGAGCTGTTTTTT
CDR3 protein: CAISGGAGTGELFF
clone size: NA
J gene: TRBJ2-2
V gene: TRBV10-3
D gene: TRBD2

CDR3 DNA: TGTGCCAGCAGCTTGGTAGGGGCTGGAAACACCATATATTTT
CDR3 protein: CASSLVGAGNTIYF
clone size: NA
J gene: TRBJ1-3
V gene: TRBV5-8
D gene: NA

CDR3 DNA: TGTGCCAGTAGTATTCCCCAGACAGATACGCAGTATTTT
CDR3 protein: CASSIPQTDTQYF
clone size: NA
J gene: TRBJ2-3
V gene: TRBV19
D gene: NA

CDR3 DNA: TGTGCCACCAGGGGACAGGGGAACACTGAAGCTTTCTTT
CDR3 protein: CATRGQGNTEAFF
clone size: NA
J gene: TRBJ1-1
V gene: TRBV24-1
D gene: TRBD1

CDR3 DNA: TGTGCCAGCAGCTCCTCGGGGACAGATAATGGCTACACCTTC
CDR3 protein: CASSSSGTDNGYTF
clone size: NA
J gene: TRBJ1-2
V gene: TRBV7-3
D gene: TRBD1

CDR3 DNA: TGCGCCAGCAGTGGAGGCGGGACCGGGGAGCTGTTTTTT
CDR3 protein: CASSGGGTGELFF
clone size: NA
J gene: TRBJ2-2
V gene: TRBV5-1
D gene: NA

CDR3 DNA: TGTGCCAGCAGCTTAGTTCCCTCGGGACAAGGCGCAGATACGCAGTATTTT
CDR3 protein: CASSLVPSGQGADTQYF
clone size: NA
J gene: TRBJ2-3
V gene: TRBV7-6
D gene: NA

CDR3 DNA: TGTGCCAGCAAAATTAGCGGGGGGCGCCAGGATACGCAGTATTTT
CDR3 protein: CASKISGGRQDTQYF
clone size: once
J gene: TRBJ2-3
V gene: TRBV6-6
D gene: TRBD2

CDR3 DNA: TGTGCCATCAGTGATGGGGTAGACAGCTTCTATGGCTACACCTTC
CDR3 protein: CAISDGVDSFYGYTF
clone size: NA
J gene: TRBJ1-2
V gene: TRBV10-3
D gene: NA

CDR3 DNA: TGTGCCAGCAGTTTAAGAGCCGGCGGGCTGGGGAACACTGAAGCTTTCTTT
CDR3 protein: CASSLRAGGLGNTEAFF
clone size: NA
J gene: TRBJ1-1
V gene: TRBV27
D gene: NA

CDR3 DNA: TGTGCCAGCAGCTCTTTCGGGACTAGCGGCGCAGATACGCAGTATTTT
CDR3 protein: CASSSFGTSGADTQYF
clone size: NA
J gene: TRBJ2-3
V gene: TRBV7-6
D gene: TRBD2

CDR3 DNA: TGTGCCAGCACCCGACAGGGGACCTATGGCTACACCTTC
CDR3 protein: CASTRQGTYGYTF
clone size: NA
J gene: TRBJ1-2
V gene: TRBV21-1
D gene: NA

CDR3 DNA: TGTGCCTGGAGTGGGCAGGGGGGTGAAAAACTGTTTTTT
CDR3 protein: CAWSGQGGEKLFF
clone size: few
J gene: TRBJ1-4
V gene: TRBV30
D gene: TRBD1

CDR3 DNA: TGTGCCAGCAGCTTAGTGGGGGCGCAGGACAATGAGCAGTTCTTC
CDR3 protein: CASSLVGAQDNEQFF
clone size: once
J gene: TRBJ2-1
V gene: TRBV11-1
D gene: NA

CDR3 DNA: TGTGCCAGCAGCCCAGGGACAGGGGAAGAGACCCAGTACTTC
CDR3 protein: CASSPGTGEETQYF
clone size: NA
J gene: TRBJ2-5
V gene: TRBV3-1/TRBV3-2
D gene: TRBD1